One TCR beta chain is described in this entry. This record belongs to a study of blood T cell repertoires in COVID-19. Here immunoSEQ multiplex PCR was the method, and the copy in TCRdb shows in-frame clones only, minus some. The sample consists of fewer than 500,000 clones, 70% to 90% of them appearing once. The source material was peripheral blood. This receptor was taken from a man younger than 35 with COVID-19, enrolled during active disease.

CDR3 sequence: CASSPRVDTQYF. For the CDR3, the DNA is TGTGCCAGCAGCCCTCGGGTAGATACGCAGTATTTT. The J gene is TRBJ2-3, the V gene TRBV11-2; D call uncertain. Germline loops: CDR1 SGHAT, CDR2 FQNNGV. The CDR3 is 12 amino acids. V lost 5 bases, J lost 5 bases, and 8 bases lay in between.